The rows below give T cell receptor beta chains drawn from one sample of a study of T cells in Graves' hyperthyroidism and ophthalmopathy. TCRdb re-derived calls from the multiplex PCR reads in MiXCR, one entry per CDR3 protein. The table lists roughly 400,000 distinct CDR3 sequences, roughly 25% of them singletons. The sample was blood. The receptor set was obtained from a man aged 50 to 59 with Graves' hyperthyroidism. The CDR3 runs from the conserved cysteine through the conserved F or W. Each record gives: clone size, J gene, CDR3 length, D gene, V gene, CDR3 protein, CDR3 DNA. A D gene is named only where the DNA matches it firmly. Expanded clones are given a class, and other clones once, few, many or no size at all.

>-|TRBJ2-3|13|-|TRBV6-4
CASSADEGDTQYF
TGTGCCAGCAGCGCCGACGAGGGAGATACGCAGTATTTT
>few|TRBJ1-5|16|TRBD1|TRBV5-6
CASSWGSGGSNQPQHF
TGTGCCAGCAGCTGGGGGTCAGGGGGCAGCAATCAGCCCCAGCATTTT
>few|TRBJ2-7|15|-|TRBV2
CASSVPRGQTFEQYF
TGTGCCAGCAGTGTCCCCCGGGGCCAGACCTTTGAGCAGTACTTC
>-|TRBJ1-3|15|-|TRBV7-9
CASSRSDSSGNTIYF
TGTGCCAGCAGCCGTTCAGACAGCTCTGGAAACACCATATATTTT
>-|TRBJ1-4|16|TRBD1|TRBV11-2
CASSFQPGQENEKLFF
TGTGCCAGCAGCTTTCAACCGGGACAGGAGAATGAAAAACTGTTTTTT
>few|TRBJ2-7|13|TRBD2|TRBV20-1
CSASGGTTYEQYF
TGCAGTGCATCGGGAGGAACAACCTACGAGCAGTACTTC
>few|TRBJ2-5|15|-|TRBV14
CASSLYRAGQETQYF
TGTGCCAGCAGCTTATACAGGGCAGGCCAAGAGACCCAGTACTTC
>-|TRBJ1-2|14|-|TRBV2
CASSESAGDYGYTF
TGTGCCAGCAGTGAATCAGCGGGGGACTATGGCTACACCTTC
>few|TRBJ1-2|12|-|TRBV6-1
CASSSDYYGYTF
TGTGCCAGCAGCTCAGACTACTATGGCTACACCTTC
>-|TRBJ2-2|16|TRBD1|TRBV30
CAWSPHEGGGTGELFF
TGTGCCTGGAGTCCTCACGAAGGGGGCGGTACCGGGGAGCTGTTTTTT
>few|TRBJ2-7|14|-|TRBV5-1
CASSLVGGNPEQYF
TGCGCCAGCAGCTTAGTGGGAGGTAACCCCGAGCAGTACTTC
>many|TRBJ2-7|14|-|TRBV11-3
CASSQGHDRYEQYF
TGTGCCAGCAGCCAAGGACACGACCGATACGAGCAGTACTTC
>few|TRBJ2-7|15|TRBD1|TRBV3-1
CASSRAVGQDYEQYF
TGTGCCAGCAGCCGCGCAGTTGGACAGGACTACGAGCAGTACTTC
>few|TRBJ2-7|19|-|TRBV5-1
CASSPQGQGTSGPSYEQYF
TGCGCCAGCAGCCCCCAAGGACAGGGAACTAGCGGGCCCTCCTACGAGCAGTACTTC
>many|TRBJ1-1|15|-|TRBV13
CASSLRGKGDTEAFF
TGTGCCAGCAGCTTGCGGGGTAAGGGGGACACTGAAGCTTTCTTT